Listed below are T cell receptor beta chains from one sample, sequenced in a study of T cells after yellow fever vaccination. Using its own MiXCR run on the 5' RACE reads, TCRdb lists one record per CDR3 protein. This sample has some 150,000 distinct CDR3 sequences; about 6.9% occur once, and the top ten carry under 0.7%. Sequencing was performed on CD4+ T cells sorted from PBMCs, taken 10 days after the yellow fever booster vaccination. The receptors originated from a man aged 25-40 years who received the YFV17D yellow fever vaccine. Each CDR3 is given with its conserved first and last residue. A D gene is named only where the DNA matches it firmly. Only part of the rows carry a size: once, few, many, or a class if the clone is expanded.

TRBD2	many	TRBV10-1	TRBJ2-5	TGCGCCAGCAGTCTCTCTACGGCGGGAGGGCAAGAGACCCAGTACTTC	CASSLSTAGGQETQYF
TRBD2	many	TRBV5-1	TRBJ2-1	TGCGCCAGCAGCGACAACCCCGGGACTAGCGGGTCGCAGTTCTTC	CASSDNPGTSGSQFF
-	-	TRBV18	TRBJ2-1	TGTGCCAGCTCACCACTCCTGAGCTCCTACAATGAGCAGTTCTTC	CASSPLLSSYNEQFF
-	many	TRBV18	TRBJ2-7	TGTGCCAGCTCGCCCGGGACCGAAGTTTGGCAGTACTTC	CASSPGTEVWQYF
-	few	TRBV6-2/TRBV6-3	TRBJ2-1	TGTGCCAGCAGAAGTCCGGCCAAACAAGGCCGTGAGCAGTTCTTC	CASRSPAKQGREQFF
-	many	TRBV3-1	TRBJ1-1	TGTGCCAGCAGCCAAGAAGTGATGAACACTGAAGCTTTCTTT	CASSQEVMNTEAFF
-	-	TRBV7-9	TRBJ2-7	TGTGCCAGCAGCTTAGCAGGGACCTCGGACGAGCAGTACTTC	CASSLAGTSDEQYF
-	many	TRBV10-3	TRBJ1-5	TGTGCCATCAGTGATGATAGGGGTCAGCCCCAGCATTTT	CAISDDRGQPQHF
-	many	TRBV3-1	TRBJ2-1	TGTGCCAGCAGCCCGGGAACGAATGAGCAGTTCTTC	CASSPGTNEQFF
TRBD2	many	TRBV15	TRBJ2-3	TGTGCCACCAGCAGAGGAGGACTAGCGGGAGTCACAGATACGCAGTATTTT	CATSRGGLAGVTDTQYF
-	few	TRBV10-3	TRBJ1-6	TGTGCCATCAGTAGAACGGGCGACAGTAATAATTCACCCCTCCACTTT	CAISRTGDSNNSPLHF
-	-	TRBV5-4	TRBJ2-3	TGTGCCAGCAGCACATACTATAGCGGAGATACGCAGTATTTT	CASSTYYSGDTQYF
TRBD2	-	TRBV14	TRBJ2-5	TGTGCCAGCAGCCGCCTGACTAGCGGGAGGCAGACCCAGTACTTC	CASSRLTSGRQTQYF
TRBD2	many	TRBV20-1	TRBJ2-3	TGCAGTGCTAGATCTAGCGGGAGCACAGATACGCAGTATTTT	CSARSSGSTDTQYF
-	many	TRBV20-1	TRBJ1-1	TGCAGTGCTCGTCAAGGGGGGGACACTGAAGCTTTCTTT	CSARQGGDTEAFF
-	many	TRBV11-2	TRBJ2-1	TGTGCCAGCAGCTTAGAGAGACAGGAGCAGTTCTTC	CASSLERQEQFF
TRBD1	-	TRBV4-1	TRBJ1-3	TGCGCCAGCAGCCCCTTCGCCGCGACAGGGTCGCGAAACACCATATATTTT	CASSPFAATGSRNTIYF
-	-	TRBV6-1	TRBJ2-7	TGTGCCAGCAGTAGGACATTTTCCTACGAGCAGTACTTC	CASSRTFSYEQYF
-	many	TRBV20-1	TRBJ2-5	TGCAGTGCTAGCCGGAAGCCGGGGCAAGAGACCCAGTACTTC	CSASRKPGQETQYF
TRBD2	many	TRBV20-1	TRBJ2-1	TGCAGTGCTAGAGGGACTAGCGGCACCAATGAGCAGTTCTTC	CSARGTSGTNEQFF